These T cell receptor beta chains were read from a single sample in a study of shared clonotypes between healthy human individuals. The data were produced by immunoSEQ multiplex PCR, yet TCRdb's version contains in-frame clones alone and is incomplete. Of hundreds of thousands of clones listed, roughly 96% were seen once; the top ten hold 0.095% to 0.13%. The specimen sequenced was naive CD8+ T cells sorted from blood. These TCRs come from a woman under 40 in good health. CDR3s include the opening cysteine and the closing phenylalanine or tryptophan. A D gene is named only where the DNA matches it firmly. The size field is filled for only some rows; it gives once, few, many or a size class.

v_call,j_call,clone_size,d_call,cdr3_aa,cdr3_nt
TRBV5-1,TRBJ2-2,-,-,CASSLQENTGELFF,TGCGCCAGCAGCTTACAGGAGAACACCGGGGAGCTGTTTTTT
TRBV19,TRBJ1-5,-,-,CASSIGPVSQPQHF,TGTGCCAGTAGTATAGGACCAGTTTCTCAGCCCCAGCATTTT
TRBV2,TRBJ2-5,once,-,CASRDIHFQETQYF,TGTGCCAGCAGGGACATACATTTCCAAGAGACCCAGTACTTC
TRBV27,TRBJ2-1,-,-,CASSMPGSGYNEQFF,TGTGCCAGCAGTATGCCGGGTAGCGGTTACAATGAGCAGTTCTTC
TRBV20-1,TRBJ2-1,-,TRBD2,CSAVTSGSQFF,TGCAGTGCCGTCACTAGCGGGAGCCAGTTCTTC
TRBV7-8,TRBJ2-5,-,TRBD1,CASSLHRGEEARETQYF,TGTGCCAGCAGCTTACACAGGGGAGAAGAAGCCAGAGAGACCCAGTACTTC
TRBV13,TRBJ2-1,-,-,CASTASNYNEQFF,TGTGCCAGCACGGCTAGCAATTACAATGAGCAGTTCTTC
TRBV28,TRBJ2-3,-,-,CASKEKRLPVTSTDTQYF,TGTGCCAGCAAGGAGAAGCGGCTACCTGTTACTAGCACAGATACGCAGTATTTT
TRBV2,TRBJ2-3,-,-,CASSEELESTDTQYF,TGTGCCAGCAGTGAAGAGCTAGAAAGCACAGATACGCAGTATTTT
TRBV2,TRBJ1-5,-,-,CASSSGIRNQPQHF,TGTGCCAGCAGTTCGGGGATCCGCAATCAGCCCCAGCATTTT
TRBV4-1,TRBJ1-6,-,TRBD1,CASSHRDRDNSPLHF,TGCGCCAGCAGCCATCGGGACAGGGACAATTCACCCCTCCACTTT
TRBV29-1,TRBJ2-3,-,TRBD1,CSVESVDREVDTDTQYF,TGCAGCGTTGAATCGGTGGACAGGGAGGTGGACACAGATACGCAGTATTTT
TRBV28,TRBJ2-3,-,-,CASSLSGLSTDTQYF,TGTGCCAGCAGTTTGTCGGGGTTGAGCACAGATACGCAGTATTTT
TRBV6-5,TRBJ2-5,-,TRBD1,CASSYSVRGETQYF,TGTGCCAGCAGTTACTCTGTCAGGGGGGAGACCCAGTACTTC
TRBV11-2,TRBJ2-5,-,TRBD1,CASSPSGTGIETQYF,TGTGCCAGCAGCCCATCGGGGACAGGGATCGAGACCCAGTACTTC
TRBV6-1,TRBJ2-7,-,TRBD2,CASSEVASGTLYEQYF,TGTGCCAGCAGTGAAGTTGCTAGCGGGACCCTCTACGAGCAGTACTTC
TRBV5-5,TRBJ2-3,-,-,CASSDGLFNTDTQYF,TGTGCCAGCAGCGATGGACTATTCAACACAGATACGCAGTATTTT
TRBV19,TRBJ1-5,-,TRBD1,CASSTNRGRNQPQHF,TGTGCCAGTAGTACCAACAGGGGACGCAATCAGCCCCAGCATTTT
TRBV5-4,TRBJ1-1,-,-,CASSPLDGGTEAFF,TGTGCCAGCAGCCCCTTGGATGGGGGCACTGAAGCTTTCTTT
TRBV7-9,TRBJ2-7,-,-,CASSLAEGQFDEQYF,TGTGCCAGCAGTCTTGCCGAGGGGCAATTCGACGAGCAGTACTTC
TRBV5-6,TRBJ2-5,once,-,CASSLVGQGETQYF,TGTGCCAGCAGCTTGGTCGGCCAAGGGGAGACCCAGTACTTC
TRBV20-1,TRBJ1-2,-,-,CSAIDSYGYTF,TGCAGTGCAATTGACAGCTATGGCTACACCTTC
TRBV7-8,TRBJ2-7,-,-,CASSFGRATSSYEQYF,TGTGCCAGCAGCTTTGGAAGGGCCACCTCCTCCTACGAGCAGTACTTC
TRBV30,TRBJ2-7,once,-,CAWTSNTYEQYF,TGTGCCTGGACTAGCAATACATACGAGCAGTACTTC
TRBV14,TRBJ2-1,-,-,CASSQAFGDTIYNEQFF,TGTGCCAGCAGCCAAGCTTTCGGGGACACCATCTACAATGAGCAGTTCTTC
TRBV11-2,TRBJ2-7,-,-,CASSTLGGAEQYF,TGTGCCAGCAGCACATTGGGGGGGGCGGAGCAGTACTTC
TRBV19,TRBJ2-1,-,-,CASSPTGLANNEQFF,TGTGCCAGTAGTCCGACGGGGCTAGCGAACAATGAGCAGTTCTTC
TRBV4-2,TRBJ1-4,-,-,CASSQDRRGLMIGKLFF,TGTGCCAGCAGCCAAGATCGTCGGGGTTTAATGATAGGAAAACTGTTTTTT
TRBV11-2,TRBJ1-1,-,-,CASSLGTANTEAFF,TGTGCCAGCAGCTTAGGGACGGCGAACACTGAAGCTTTCTTT
TRBV28,TRBJ2-3,-,-,CASSLVPHTDTQYF,TGTGCCAGCAGTCTAGTTCCCCACACAGATACGCAGTATTTT
TRBV27,TRBJ2-1,-,-,CASSRMDEGYNEQFF,TGTGCCAGCAGTCGCATGGACGAGGGATACAATGAGCAGTTCTTC
TRBV6-5,TRBJ2-7,-,TRBD1,CASSSLTGINEQYF,TGTGCCAGCAGTTCCCTGACAGGGATCAACGAGCAGTACTTC
TRBV7-6,TRBJ1-4,-,-,CASSLAVQGGGKLFF,TGTGCCAGCAGCTTAGCGGTGCAGGGTGGTGGAAAACTGTTTTTT
TRBV29-1,TRBJ2-7,-,TRBD2,CSVAGGETLSSEQYF,TGCAGCGTCGCGGGGGGTGAGACCCTCTCCAGCGAGCAGTACTTC
TRBV13,TRBJ2-7,-,-,CASSLRGGLTSYEQYF,TGTGCCAGCAGCTTACGAGGGGGATTAACTTCCTACGAGCAGTACTTC
TRBV30,TRBJ1-1,-,TRBD1,CAWSTGTGRIEAFF,TGTGCCTGGAGTACCGGGACAGGGCGGATTGAAGCTTTCTTT
TRBV7-9,TRBJ2-7,-,-,CASSSRDKTYEQYF,TGTGCCAGCAGCTCTCGGGACAAAACCTACGAGCAGTACTTC
TRBV13,TRBJ2-7,once,TRBD1,CASSPRDRAYEQYF,TGTGCCAGCAGCCCCAGGGACAGGGCCTACGAGCAGTACTTC
TRBV19,TRBJ1-5,-,-,CASSKEGSQPQHF,TGTGCCAGTAGTAAGGAGGGGAGTCAGCCCCAGCATTTT
TRBV28,TRBJ2-4,-,-,CASPRARWAKNIQYF,TGTGCCAGCCCCCGCGCTCGTTGGGCCAAAAACATTCAGTACTTC
TRBV28,TRBJ2-7,-,TRBD2,CASSGLALSYEQYF,TGTGCCAGCAGCGGACTAGCACTCTCCTACGAGCAGTACTTC
TRBV25-1,TRBJ2-7,-,-,CASSDLGEQYF,TGTGCCAGCAGTGATTTGGGCGAGCAGTACTTC
TRBV4-2,TRBJ2-2,-,TRBD2,CASSQEGLAGVIGELFF,TGTGCCAGCAGCCAAGAAGGACTAGCGGGAGTGATCGGGGAGCTGTTTTTT
TRBV27,TRBJ2-1,-,-,CASSLRGGYNEQFF,TGTGCCAGCAGTTTAAGGGGAGGCTACAATGAGCAGTTCTTC
TRBV27,TRBJ2-1,-,-,CASSLRGSSYNEQFF,TGTGCCAGCAGTTTACGAGGGAGTTCCTACAATGAGCAGTTCTTC
TRBV7-9,TRBJ1-1,-,TRBD1,CASSSMQGARGTEAFF,TGTGCCAGCAGCTCCATGCAGGGGGCGAGGGGCACTGAAGCTTTCTTT
TRBV27,TRBJ2-5,-,TRBD2,CASKRGGTQYF,TGTGCCAGTAAGCGGGGGGGCACCCAGTACTTC
TRBV5-1,TRBJ1-1,-,-,CASSSWGDPYAFF,TGCGCCAGCAGCTCGTGGGGGGACCCTTATGCTTTCTTT
TRBV7-2,TRBJ2-7,-,-,CASRGLSGYEQYF,TGTGCCAGCAGGGGACTTTCCGGCTACGAGCAGTACTTC
TRBV28,TRBJ1-2,-,-,CASSSVGAKGDGYTF,TGTGCCAGCAGTTCCGTTGGAGCCAAAGGGGACGGCTACACCTTC
TRBV9,TRBJ1-4,-,TRBD1,CASSVSSGGRTNEKLFF,TGTGCCAGCAGCGTATCGTCAGGGGGCAGGACTAATGAAAAACTGTTTTTT
TRBV2,TRBJ2-4,-,TRBD2,CASSEGTSAENIQYF,TGTGCCAGCAGTGAAGGAACTAGCGCAGAAAACATTCAGTACTTC